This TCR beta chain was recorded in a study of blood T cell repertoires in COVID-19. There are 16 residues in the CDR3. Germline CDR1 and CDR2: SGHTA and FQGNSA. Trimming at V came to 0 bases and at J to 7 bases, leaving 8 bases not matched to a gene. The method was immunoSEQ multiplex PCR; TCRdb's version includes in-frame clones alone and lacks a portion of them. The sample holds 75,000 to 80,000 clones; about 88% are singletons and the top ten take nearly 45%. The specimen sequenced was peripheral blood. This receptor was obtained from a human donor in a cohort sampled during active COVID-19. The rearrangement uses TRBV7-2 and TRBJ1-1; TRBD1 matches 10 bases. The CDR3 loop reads CASSLALDRGRDEAFF. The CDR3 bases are TGTGCCAGCAGCTTAGCCTTAGACAGGGGGCGCGATGAAGCTTTCTTT.